This TCR beta chain was identified during a study of vaccination and CD4 T cells after COVID-19. Note on this clonotype: Its target is unknown.

This CDR3 spans 15 amino acids. Germline CDR1 and CDR2: DFQATT and SNEGSKA (reference sequence). Deletions cut 3 bases from V and 2 bases from J, with 17 bases between. The treatment is: roughly 11-day PBMC culture with coronavirus spike peptide pools or control peptides (ViraFEST assay). Sequencing of cultured CD4+ T cell DNA used the Oncomine TCR Beta short-read assay. MiXCR was run by TCRdb on the PCR reads, yielding one entry per CDR3 protein. The sample contains approximately 19,000 distinct CDR3 sequences, around 50% of which appear only once. The chain has TRBV20-1 and TRBJ2-7; no firm D call. This TCR was recovered from a human donor who had recovered from COVID-19. Sequencing input: CD4+ T cells from blood, cultured in vitro. The CDR3 loop reads CSARQRVGNPYEQYF. The DNA for the CDR3 is TGCAGTGCTAGGCAAAGGGTAGGCAACCCCTACGAGCAGTACTTC.